This T cell receptor (beta chain) comes out of a study of shared clonotypes between healthy human individuals. Study as a whole: Plates per donor: three CD4 naive, three CD4 memory, two CD8 naive, one CD8 memory. Notes on the study in general: It was the non-shared clonotypes that had lower generation probabilities than clonotypes shared by all four donors.

As to this clone: Its antigen is undetermined.

This CDR3 contains 12 residues. The ends were cut back, 6 bases at V and 2 bases at J, with 8 bases in the middle. The germline CDR1 and CDR2 sequences are MDHEN and SYDVKM. Some 29,000 T cell genomes (roughly 220 ng DNA) went into each sorted-subset replicate. Sequencing used immunoSEQ multiplex PCR; TCRdb keeps in-frame clones, though not all of them. The sample lists some 1,600,000 clones, under 99% occurring once. Sequenced input: naive CD4+ T cells sorted from blood. Subset specified: CD45RA+ positively selected. This clonotype was obtained from a man aged 25 to 40 in good health. The chain carries TRBV28 and TRBJ2-7, with unresolved D. The CDR3 DNA follows: TGTGCCAGCAGCTCGGTGCCCTACGAGCAGTACTTC. It yields the protein CASSSVPYEQYF.